Ten or more counts support the clone carrying this TCR beta chain. These data belong to a study of early T cells in non-severe SARS-CoV-2 infection. Study summary: Chains from this unsorted whole-blood bulk RNA could not be paired.

cDNA molecules, individually, were tagged with unique molecular identifiers. TCRdb re-derived calls from the 5' RACE reads in MiXCR, one entry per CDR3 protein. In the table there are under 25,000 distinct CDR3 sequences, 4.5% to 5% of which are singletons. This CDR3 is built from 15 residues. Per germline, CDR1 DFQATT and CDR2 SNEGSKA (reference sequence). V lost 2 bases to trimming and J lost 3 bases; unmatched junction nucleotides: 4. Sequences were obtained from whole blood. This chain links TRBV20-1 with TRBJ1-6, with 7 nucleotides matching TRBD1. The TCR was taken from an adult who was a healthcare worker with PCR-confirmed SARS-CoV-2 infection or an uninfected control (not recorded which). CDR3 in DNA: TGCAGTGCTAGACGACAGGGAGACTATAATTCACCCCTCCACTTT. Translating it yields CSARRQGDYNSPLHF.